The 13 T cell receptor beta chains below all came from one sample that was sequenced in a study of CD8+ T cells in alopecia areata. Documented treatment: oral pan-JAK inhibitor, 5-10 mg twice daily. Sequencing used cDNA as its template, made by extracting RNA and reverse transcribing it. Sequenced by immunoSEQ multiplex PCR; TCRdb stores in-frame clones only, minus some. This table holds 150,000 to 200,000 clones, approximately 57% found once. The sequencing used CD4+ T cells sorted from blood, collected at week 24, from a patient treated with tofacitinib. The receptors originated from a human donor with alopecia areata.

The chain carries TRBV5-1 and TRBJ2-7; 8 nucleotides agree with TRBD1. J lost 5 bases, V lost 3 bases, and 7 bases had no gene match. CDR1 and CDR2 (germline): SGHRS, YFSETQ. This CDR3 has 14 amino acids. The CDR3 loop reads CASSSTGGRDEQYF. CDR3 sequence (DNA): TGCGCCAGCAGCTCTACAGGGGGGCGTGACGAGCAGTACTTC.

The chain employs TRBV27 and TRBJ2-1; D is undetermined. Germline CDR1 and CDR2: MNHEY and SMNVEV (reference sequence). V was pared by 5 bases and J by 4 bases, with 6 bases between. The CDR3 runs 12 residues. CDR3 in amino acids: CASSTLYNEQFF. Written as DNA, the CDR3 is TGTGCCAGCAGTACCCTGTACAATGAGCAGTTCTTC.

This chain connects TRBV10-3 to TRBJ2-1, with TRBD2 as a possible D gene (6 bases). CDR3 length equals 13 residues. The germline V and J ends were trimmed by 6 bases and 3 bases, with 9 bases remaining between them. Germline CDR1 reads ENHRY; CDR2 reads SYGVKD. CDR3 coding DNA: TGTGCCATCAGCGGGAGCGACTACAATGAGCAGTTCTTC. Protein: CAISGSDYNEQFF.

This clone was seen just once. The J gene is TRBJ1-5, the V gene TRBV19; D is perhaps TRBD1 (6 bases). V shed 4 bases and J shed 10 bases, with 14 bases lying between them. Germline CDR1 and CDR2: LNHDA and SQIVND (reference sequence). This CDR3 comprises 13 residues. CDR3 sequence reads: CASSKTGIDPQHF. CDR3 bases: TGTGCCAGTAGTAAAACAGGGATCGATCCCCAGCATTTT.

A few counts support this clone. The chain recombines TRBV7-9 with TRBJ2-2; D is uncertain. Trimming pared 5 bases from V and 0 bases from J, leaving 10 bases between. The CDR3 is 15 residues long. Per germline, CDR1 SEHNR and CDR2 FQNEAQ (reference sequence). CDR3 nucleotides: TGTGCCAGCAGCCGCTGGACCGCGAACACCGGGGAGCTGTTTTTT. It yields the protein CASSRWTANTGELFF.

CDR3 sequence: CAWSGGAPNYGYTF. CDR3 coding DNA: TGTGCCTGGAGTGGGGGGGCTCCCAACTATGGCTACACCTTC. The chain carries TRBV30 and TRBJ1-2, with D maybe TRBD1 (6 bases). This CDR3 is 14 amino acids long. Trimming stripped 1 base from V and 2 bases from J, with 11 bases between. The germline CDR1 and CDR2 sequences are GTSNPN and SVGIG (reference sequence). The variable domain in full, with the rest retrieved from reference TRBV30 and TRBJ1-2, is SQTIHQWPATLVQPVGSPLSLECTVEGTSNPNLYWYRQAAGRGLQLLFYSVGIGQISSEVPQNLSASRPQDRQFILSSKKLLLSDSGFYLCAWSGGAPNYGYTFGSGTRLTVV.

The V gene is TRBV30, the J gene TRBJ1-5, with a tentative D call TRBD1 (6 bases). The CDR3 sequence is 14 residues long. Germline-derived CDR1 and CDR2 are GTSNPN and SVGIG (reference sequence). Trimming removed 2 bases at V and 2 bases at J, with 10 bases between. The CDR3 DNA is TGTGCCTGGAGTAACAGGGTAGGCAATCAGCCCCAGCATTTT. This codes for CAWSNRVGNQPQHF.

This clone turned up a few times. The V gene is TRBV29-1, the J gene TRBJ2-2, with 10 bases that match TRBD1. Trimming took 7 bases from V and 1 from J; bases not matched to a gene: 6. The CDR3 covers 15 residues. Germline values: CDR1 SQVTM, CDR2 ANQGSEA. The CDR3 DNA reads as TGCAGCGGGAGGACAGGGGGAATGAACACCGGGGAGCTGTTTTTT. Translated: CSGRTGGMNTGELFF.

The rearrangement joins TRBV9 to TRBJ2-3, with no clear D. V was clipped by 4 bases and J by 4 bases, with 7 bases between them. This CDR3 is built from 12 residues. The germline CDR1 and CDR2 sequences are SGDLS and YYNGEE. The CDR3 DNA is TGTGCCAGCAGCCCCCTGGCAGATACGCAGTATTTT. As protein: CASSPLADTQYF.

The chain couples TRBV5-6 to TRBJ1-1, with TRBD1 matching over 7 bases. Unmatched junction bases numbered 10, after V lost 4 bases and J lost 1 base. CDR1 is SGHDT and CDR2 is YYEEEE in the germline V gene. The CDR3 has 16 residues. The CDR3: CASSPDSGQKNTEAFF. In DNA form, the CDR3 reads TGTGCCAGCAGCCCCGATTCGGGACAGAAGAACACTGAAGCTTTCTTT.

A word on this clone: The sample holds other DNA sequences that translate to the same CDR3. This chain links TRBV11-2 with TRBJ2-5; 8 bases match TRBD1. This CDR3 region has 14 residues. V lost 4 bases to trimming and J lost 1 base; unmatched junction nucleotides: 2. Per germline, CDR1 SGHAT and CDR2 FQNNGV. The DNA for the CDR3 is TGTGCCAGCAGCTCAACAGGGGGCCAAGAGACCCAGTACTTC. It yields the protein CASSSTGGQETQYF.

The V call is TRBV29-1, the J call TRBJ2-1; 7 positions match TRBD1. Germline CDR1 is SQVTM and CDR2 is ANQGSEA. The CDR3 runs 15 residues. V dropped 5 bases and J dropped 7; count of bases not matched to a gene: 14. The CDR3 coding sequence is TGCAGCGTTATTGCTGTGAGGGGGCGAGATAATGAGCAGTTCTTC. Translated, it gives CSVIAVRGRDNEQFF.

The rearrangement joins TRBV7-2 to TRBJ2-3, with a tentative D call TRBD2 (5 bases). Germline V gene data show CDR1 as SGHTA and CDR2 as FQGNSA. This CDR3 region has 15 residues. V lost 1 base to trimming and J lost 9 bases, with 17 bases between them. The CDR3 DNA sequence: TGTGCCAGCAGCTTAGAGCGGTTGAGAACAATAACGCAGTATTTT. This encodes CASSLERLRTITQYF.